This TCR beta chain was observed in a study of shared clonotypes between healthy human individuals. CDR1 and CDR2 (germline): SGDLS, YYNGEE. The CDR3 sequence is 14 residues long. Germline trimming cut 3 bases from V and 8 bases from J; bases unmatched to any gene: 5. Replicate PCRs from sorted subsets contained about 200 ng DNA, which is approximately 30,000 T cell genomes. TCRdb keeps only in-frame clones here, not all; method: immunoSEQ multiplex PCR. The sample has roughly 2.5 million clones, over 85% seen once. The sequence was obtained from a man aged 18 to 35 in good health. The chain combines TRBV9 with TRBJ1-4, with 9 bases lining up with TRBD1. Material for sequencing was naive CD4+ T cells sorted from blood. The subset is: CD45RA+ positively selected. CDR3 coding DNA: TGTGCCAGCAGCGGGGGACAGGGAGGCGAAAAACTGTTTTTT. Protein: CASSGGQGGEKLFF.